This T cell receptor beta chain was identified in a study of cytomegalovirus exposure and HLA in healthy donors. With V trimmed by 7 bases and J by 0 bases, 6 bases remained unmatched. Per the germline V gene, CDR1 is LNHDA and CDR2 is SQIVND (reference sequence). CDR3 length: 16 residues. Concerning this clone itself: Its antigen is not identified.

The table came from immunoSEQ multiplex PCR; TCRdb's copy has only in-frame clones and leaves some out. This table holds around 150,000 clones, approximately 96% found once. Study observations and caveats: Most TCR sequences were seen very rarely across donors, but some public TCRs occurred in many. Diagnosis of cytomegalovirus status made by the classifier reportedly showed high specificity and sensitivity.

This receptor was obtained from a young woman in good health and CMV-seronegative. V gene TRBV19 combines with J gene TRBJ1-4; 9 nucleotides align to TRBD1. What was sequenced was PBMCs. The CDR3 coding sequence is TGTGCCAGTAAGGACAGGGGAGCGGCAACTAATGAAAAACTGTTTTTT. It yields the protein CASKDRGAATNEKLFF.